What follows are 24 T cell receptor beta chains derived from one specimen sequenced in a study of tumor-infiltrating lymphocytes in oesophageal squamous cell carcinoma. TCRdb re-derived calls from the PCR reads in MiXCR, one entry per CDR3 protein. Of roughly 14,000 distinct CDR3 sequences listed, 45% to 50% are singletons. The sequenced sample consisted of esophageal tumor tissue. The receptors originated from a male donor with esophageal squamous cell carcinoma.

This clonotype has only a few counts. No conserved phenylalanine or tryptophan is present at the end of the CDR3, so a read error is the likely explanation. The limits of the CDR3 on the DNA are not certain, so only TCRdb's listed CDR3 is given. This CDR3 is CASSRTMGGQHGYTFGS. The rearrangement uses TRBV7-9 and TRBJ2-5; TRBD1 is the table's D call and was not checked against the DNA. The CDR3 length is 17 residues, termini included. CDR1 is SEHNR, CDR2 FQNEAQ, per germline (reference sequence).

The V and J genes are TRBV7-2 and TRBJ2-5, with D tentatively TRBD1 (5 bases). The DNA end is more similar to TRBJ2-7, so the J call may be wrong. Per germline, CDR1 SGHTA and CDR2 FQGNSA. This CDR3 has 15 amino acids. CDR3 sequence reads: CASSSRPPGKREQYF. For the CDR3, the DNA is TGTGCCAGCAGCTCCAGACCACCAGGGAAGCGCGAGCAGTACTTC.

The chain uses TRBV7-1 and TRBJ2-7, with a weak D call TRBD2 (6 bases). TRBV7-1 is an ORF for which the function is uncertain. V was trimmed by 9 bases and J by 6 bases, leaving 12 bases between them. The CDR3 runs 11 residues. DNA for the CDR3: TGTGCCAGAACTAGCTTTTCCGAGCAGTACTTC. Translating it yields CARTSFSEQYF.

This clonotype showed up just a few times. The V and J genes are TRBV7-9 and TRBJ2-6, with D possibly being TRBD2 (8 bases). This CDR3 is 17 amino acids long. V dropped 5 bases and J dropped 3 bases, with 17 bases sitting between them. Germline assignment: CDR1 SEHNR and CDR2 FQNEAQ (reference sequence). This CDR3 reads CASSRQGLGLGANVLTF. CDR3 coding DNA: TGTGCCAGCAGCCGACAGGGACTAGGGCTTGGGGCCAACGTCCTGACTTTC. The full variable domain, rest sourced from reference TRBV7-9 and TRBJ2-6, is DTGVSQNPRHKITKRGQNVTFRCDPISEHNRLYWYRQTLGQGPEFLTYFQNEAQLEKSRLLSDRFSAERPKGSFSTLEIQRTEQGDSAMYLCASSRQGLGLGANVLTFGAGSRLTVL.

The chain links TRBV25-1 to TRBJ1-2; no definite D call. Germline loops: CDR1 MGHDK, CDR2 SYGVNS. Trimming took off 2 bases at V and 4 bases at J, with 11 bases between the two ends. The CDR3 covers 14 residues. In DNA, the CDR3 is TGTGCCAGCAGTGAAACCCTCGGGTCCTATGGCTACACCTTC. As protein: CASSETLGSYGYTF.

J is TRBJ1-1 and V is TRBV7-4, with D hard to call. Per germline, CDR1 SGHVT and CDR2 SQSDAQ. The CDR3 loop spans 14 amino acids. V shed 5 bases and J shed 0 bases, with 10 bases lying between them. CDR3 DNA: TGTGCCAGCAGCCGAATGCAATTGAACACTGAAGCTTTCTTT. It is translated as CASSRMQLNTEAFF. Together with reference TRBV7-4 and TRBJ1-1, the CDR3 gives the full variable domain: GAGVSQSPRYKVAKRGRDVALRCDSISGHVTLYWYRQTLGQGSEVLTYSQSDAQRDKSGRPSGRFSAERPERSVSTLKIQRTEQGDSAVYLCASSRMQLNTEAFFGQGTRLTVV.

This clonotype was seen just once. At one boundary the junction diverges from the germline segment, which might be a read error. The chain employs TRBV7-6 and TRBJ2-5, with TRBD1 identical over 9 bases. The CDR3 totals 14 residues. The V gene's germline CDR1 is SGHVS and CDR2 FNYEAQ. The chain's CDR3 is CASSPTGGGETQYF. The CDR3 bases are TGTGCTAGCAGCCCGACAGGGGGAGGAGAGACCCAGTACTTC.

The V and J genes are TRBV10-2 and TRBJ1-5; D not certain. Germline-derived CDR1 and CDR2 are WSHSY and SAAADI. The germline V and J ends were trimmed by 6 bases and 0 bases, with 9 bases remaining between them. CDR3 length: 14 residues. The CDR3 spells CASRSSVSNQPQHF. CDR3 bases: TGCGCCAGCAGATCGAGTGTTAGCAATCAGCCCCAGCATTTT.

This clonotype was counted between two and nine times. This sequence joins TRBV11-2 and TRBJ2-3; D gene ambiguous. This CDR3 is 14 amino acids long. V dropped 1 base and J dropped 1 base, with 6 bases sitting between them. Germline lookup yields CDR1 SGHAT and CDR2 FQNNGV. The CDR3 DNA reads TGTGCCAGCAGCTTAGGTGGAGGCACAGATACGCAGTATTTT. Translated, it gives CASSLGGGTDTQYF.

V and J are TRBV7-3 and TRBJ2-5, with 9 bases aligning to TRBD1. Germline V gene lookup returns CDR1 SGHTA and CDR2 FQGTGA. After removal of 7 bases from V and 5 bases from J, the junction contained 17 bases not matched to a gene. This CDR3 has 17 amino acids. The CDR3 reads CASISDRGRSLIETQYF. The CDR3 bases are TGTGCCAGCATCTCTGACAGGGGGAGATCCCTAATCGAGACCCAGTACTTC. The full variable domain, rest sourced from reference TRBV7-3 and TRBJ2-5, is GAGVSQTPSNKVTEKGKYVELRCDPISGHTALYWYRQSLGQGPEFLIYFQGTGAADDSGLPNDRFFAVRPEGSVSTLKIQRTERGDSAVYLCASISDRGRSLIETQYFGPGTRLLVL.

This clonotype has only a few counts. Because it lacks the conserved phenylalanine or tryptophan at the end, this CDR3 is likely a read error. The DNA is left out, because the CDR3 cannot be placed on it with certainty; the CDR3 is given as TCRdb lists it. The chain is built from TRBV10-3 and TRBJ2-1; the D call in the table, TRBD2, was not verified against the DNA. The germline V gene has CDR1 ENHRY and CDR2 SYGVKD. Counting both end residues, the CDR3 totals 15 amino acids. The CDR3: CAIRSGDAIGYTFGS.

Notes on this clonotype: A single base separates this from a much larger clone, so it may be a read error. The chain carries TRBV5-3 and TRBJ2-3; no definite D call. With the DNA end fitting TRBJ2-1 better, the J assignment may be wrong. TRBV5-3 has ORF status, its function being uncertain. The CDR3 is 12 residues long. CDR3 sequence: CARSLTSYEQFF. The CDR3 coding sequence is TGTGCCAGAAGCTTGACTTCCTACGAGCAGTTCTTC.

The chain combines TRBV4-2 with TRBJ2-5, with D unclear. The CDR3 extends over 12 amino acids. Germline V gives CDR1 LGHNA, CDR2 YNFKEQ. V was trimmed by 3 bases and J by 11 bases, leaving 13 bases between them. CDR3 sequence: CASSHRDNEQYF. Here the CDR3 DNA reads TGTGCCAGCAGCCATCGAGACAATGAGCAGTACTTC.

On this clonotype itself: Because it lacks the conserved phenylalanine or tryptophan at the end, this CDR3 is likely a read error. It is unclear where the CDR3 begins or ends on the DNA, so no DNA is shown, and the CDR3 is as TCRdb lists it. The rearrangement uses TRBV6-5 and TRBJ2-3; the listed D gene, TRBD2, was not tested against the DNA. Including both end residues, the CDR3 is 15 amino acids long. CDR1 is MNHEY and CDR2 is SVGAGI in the germline V gene. The CDR3 here is CATRLAVQYEQYFGN.

This clonotype was picked up many times. The V gene is TRBV9, the J gene TRBJ2-3; D is perhaps TRBD2 (6 bases). Looked up from germline, CDR1 is SGDLS and CDR2 is YYNGEE. This CDR3 has 15 residues. V was trimmed by 4 bases and J by 2 bases, leaving 14 bases between them. The CDR3 region is CASSPRGGFTDTQYF. CDR3 DNA: TGTGCCAGCAGCCCAAGAGGAGGGTTCACAGATACGCAGTATTTT.

By share, this clonotype counts as medium-sized (0.01 to 0.1%). V is TRBV5-6 and J is TRBJ1-5, with TRBD1 matching over 9 bases. Germline loops: CDR1 SGHDT, CDR2 YYEEEE. The CDR3 is made up of 16 amino acids. Trimming at V came to 1 base and at J to 4 bases, leaving 6 bases not matched to a gene. The CDR3, as DNA: TGTGCCAGCAGCTTGACCGGACAGGGGAGTAATCAGCCCCAGCATTTT. Protein sequence: CASSLTGQGSNQPQHF.

This chain links TRBV7-8 with TRBJ2-1; 8 nucleotides align to TRBD1. The J call is uncertain, as TRBJ2-7 better fits the DNA end. The CDR3 is made up of 12 amino acids. Germline loops: CDR1 SGHVS, CDR2 FQNEAQ. For the CDR3, the DNA is TGTGCCAGCAGCTTAGGGACAGGGGAGCAGTACTTC. Protein sequence: CASSLGTGEQYF.

The table lists this clonotype with many counts. V and J are TRBV7-2 and TRBJ2-3, with 11 bases that match TRBD2. Trimming cost V 4 bases and J 10 bases; bases outside gene matches: 10. The CDR3 is made up of 15 amino acids. The V gene's germline CDR1 is SGHTA and CDR2 FQGNSA. The chain's CDR3 is CASSYLAGGPLAQYF. In DNA form, the CDR3 reads TGTGCCAGCAGCTACCTAGCGGGGGGACCCTTAGCGCAGTATTTT.

This clonotype was seen a few times. The chain links TRBV7-6 to TRBJ2-3; TRBD1 might be the D (6 bases). Germline V gives CDR1 SGHVS, CDR2 FNYEAQ. Trimming left V 1 base short and J 6 bases short, with 11 bases between. CDR3 length equals 14 residues. The CDR3 DNA sequence: TGTGCCAGCAGCTTAGGGCCGCAGGGGGATACGCAGTATTTT. Its protein product is CASSLGPQGDTQYF.

The chain links TRBV12-3 or TRBV12-4 to TRBJ2-1; D may be TRBD1 or TRBD2 (5 bases each). Deletions cut 5 bases from V and 4 bases from J, with 15 bases between. The CDR3 covers 15 residues. The CDR3 region is CASSRNSGRYNEQFF. DNA of the CDR3: TGTGCCAGCAGTCGAAATTCGGGACGTTACAATGAGCAGTTCTTC.

The chain joins TRBV3-1 to TRBJ2-2; D is ambiguous. CDR1 is LGHDT and CDR2 is YNNKEL in the germline V gene (reference sequence). The ends were cut back, 1 base at V and 5 bases at J, with 2 bases in the middle. The CDR3 extends over 12 amino acids. This chain's CDR3 is CASSQVTGELFF. The DNA for the CDR3 is TGTGCCAGCAGCCAAGTAACCGGGGAGCTGTTTTTT. The full variable domain, completed using reference TRBV3-1 and TRBJ2-2, is DTAVSQTPKYLVTQMGNDKSIKCEQNLGHDTMYWYKQDSKKFLKIMFSYNNKELIINETVPNRFSPKSPDKAHLNLHINSLELGDSAVYFCASSQVTGELFFGEGSRLTVL.

This clonotype has a count of ten or more. The V and J genes are TRBV9 and TRBJ2-5; D is unresolved. The V end was cut by 3 bases, the J end by 11 bases, with 17 bases between. Germline CDR1 reads SGDLS; CDR2 reads YYNGEE. The length of the CDR3 is 13 residues. CDR3 DNA: TGTGCCAGCAGCGCCGAGGCCAACAATGAGCAGTACTTC. It specifies CASSAEANNEQYF.

This clonotype was seen a few times. The rearrangement links TRBV28 to TRBJ2-1, with 12 positions matching TRBD2. Germline V gene data show CDR1 as MDHEN and CDR2 as SYDVKM. The CDR3 consists of 13 residues. J gave up 10 bases and V 5 bases, and 3 bases lay outside the gene matches. The CDR3 region has the DNA TGTGCCAGCAGTCTCGGGACTAGCGGGGAGCAGTTCTTC. It translates to CASSLGTSGEQFF. The full variable domain, completed using reference TRBV28 and TRBJ2-1, is DVKVTQSSRYLVKRTGEKVFLECVQDMDHENMFWYRQDPGLGLRLIYFSYDVKMKEKGDIPEGYSVSREKKERFSLILESASTNQTSMYLCASSLGTSGEQFFGPGTRLTVL.

Within the sample, this clonotype is medium-sized (0.01 to 0.1%). The chain carries TRBV10-3 and TRBJ1-2, with 7 bases matching TRBD1. CDR3 length equals 13 residues. V was pared by 7 bases and J by 5 bases, with 7 bases of the junction left unmatched. Germline CDR1 reads ENHRY; CDR2 reads SYGVKD. This CDR3 is CAINGQEEYGYTF. As DNA, the CDR3 is TGTGCCATCAATGGACAGGAGGAGTATGGCTACACCTTC.